Detailed here is one TCR beta chain. This entry comes from a study of blood T cell repertoires in COVID-19. Across the study: COVID-19 samples from acute and convalescent phases originated in the United States, Italy and Spain.

Original processing notes: The authors estimated nucleated cell counts from reference gene primer amplification. Data came from immunoSEQ multiplex PCR; TCRdb stores just in-frame clones and leaves some out. That table gives V, J and clone size, and the DNA gave D and trimming. Of approximately 80,000 clones in the sample, around 90% were seen once. The CDR3 is 12 amino acids. The V gene end was trimmed by 3 bases and the J gene end by 4 bases; junction bases not matched to a gene: 2. From germline, CDR1 is SQVTM and CDR2 ANQGSEA. Source material: peripheral blood. This chain joins TRBV29-1 and TRBJ2-5; 7 bases line up with TRBD2. The sequence was collected from a woman aged 45-60 years in a cohort sampled during active COVID-19. Written as DNA, the CDR3 is TGCAGCGTTGAGGCTAGCGGAGAGACCCAGTACTTC. Amino acid sequence: CSVEASGETQYF.